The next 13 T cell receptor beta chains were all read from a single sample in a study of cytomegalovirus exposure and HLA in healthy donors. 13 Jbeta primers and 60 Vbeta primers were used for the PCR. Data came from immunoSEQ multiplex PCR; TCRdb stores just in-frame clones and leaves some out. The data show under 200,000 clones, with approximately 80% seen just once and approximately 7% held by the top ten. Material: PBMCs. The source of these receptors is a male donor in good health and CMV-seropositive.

The CDR3 loop reads CAGGTTDTQYF. DNA for the CDR3: TGTGCGGGGGGGACCACAGATACGCAGTATTTT. This chain joins TRBV5-4 and TRBJ2-3, with 7 bases that match TRBD2. The CDR3 is 11 residues long. Germline V lookup: CDR1 SGHNT, CDR2 YYREEE (reference sequence).

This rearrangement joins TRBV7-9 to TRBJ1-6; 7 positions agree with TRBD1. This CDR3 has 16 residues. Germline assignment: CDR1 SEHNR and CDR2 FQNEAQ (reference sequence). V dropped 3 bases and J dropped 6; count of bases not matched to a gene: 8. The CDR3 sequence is CASSFLGGQLNSPLHF. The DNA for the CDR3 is TGTGCCAGCAGCTTCCTGGGGGGACAGCTTAATTCACCCCTCCACTTT.

The CDR3 sequence is CASSLQAYEQYF. The CDR3 nucleotides read TGTGCCAGCAGCTTACAGGCCTACGAGCAGTACTTC. This chain uses TRBV7-9 with TRBJ2-7; no firm D call. V was pared by 2 bases and J by 2 bases, with 4 bases between. The CDR3 is made up of 12 amino acids. Per germline, CDR1 SEHNR and CDR2 FQNEAQ (reference sequence).

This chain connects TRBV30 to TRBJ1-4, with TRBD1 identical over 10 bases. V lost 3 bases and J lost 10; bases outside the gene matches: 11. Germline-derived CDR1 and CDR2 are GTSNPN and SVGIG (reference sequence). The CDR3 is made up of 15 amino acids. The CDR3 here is CAWSLEGTGAGKLFF. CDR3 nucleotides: TGTGCCTGGAGCCTAGAGGGGACAGGGGCTGGAAAACTGTTTTTT.

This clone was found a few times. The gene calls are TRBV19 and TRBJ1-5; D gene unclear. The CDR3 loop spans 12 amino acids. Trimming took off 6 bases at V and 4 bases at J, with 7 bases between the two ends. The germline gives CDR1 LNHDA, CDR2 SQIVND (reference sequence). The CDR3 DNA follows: TGTGCCAGTAGCCGGGAGAATCAGCCCCAGCATTTT. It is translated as CASSRENQPQHF. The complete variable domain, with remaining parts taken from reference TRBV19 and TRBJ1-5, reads DGGITQSPKYLFRKEGQNVTLSCEQNLNHDAMYWYRQDPGQGLRLIYYSQIVNDFQKGDIAEGYSVSREKKESFPLTVTSAQKNPTAFYLCASSRENQPQHFGDGTRLSIL.

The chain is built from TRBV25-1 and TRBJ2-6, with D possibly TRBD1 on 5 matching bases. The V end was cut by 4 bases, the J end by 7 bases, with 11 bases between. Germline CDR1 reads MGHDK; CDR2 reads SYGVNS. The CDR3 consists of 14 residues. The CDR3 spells CASSVQGIANVLTF. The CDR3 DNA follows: TGTGCCAGCAGTGTCCAGGGCATTGCCAACGTCCTGACTTTC.

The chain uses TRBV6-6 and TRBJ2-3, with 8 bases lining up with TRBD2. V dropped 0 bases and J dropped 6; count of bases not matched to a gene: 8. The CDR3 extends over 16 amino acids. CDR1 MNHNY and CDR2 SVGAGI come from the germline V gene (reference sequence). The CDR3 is CASSYSIAGGGDTQYF. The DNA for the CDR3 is TGTGCCAGCAGTTACTCGATTGCGGGGGGAGGTGATACGCAGTATTTT.

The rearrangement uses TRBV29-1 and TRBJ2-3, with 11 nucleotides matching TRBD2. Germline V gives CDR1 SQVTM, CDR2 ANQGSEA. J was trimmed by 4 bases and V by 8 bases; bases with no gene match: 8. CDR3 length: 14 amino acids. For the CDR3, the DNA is TGCAGCATGATGACTAGCGGGGCCCCAGATACGCAGTATTTT. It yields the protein CSMMTSGAPDTQYF.

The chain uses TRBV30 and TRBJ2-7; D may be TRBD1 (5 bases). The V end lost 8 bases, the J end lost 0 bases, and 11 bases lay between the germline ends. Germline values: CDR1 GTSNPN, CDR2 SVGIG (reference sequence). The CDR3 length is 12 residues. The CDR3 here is CAGQGSSYEQYF. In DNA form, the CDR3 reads TGTGCCGGCCAGGGCAGCTCCTACGAGCAGTACTTC.

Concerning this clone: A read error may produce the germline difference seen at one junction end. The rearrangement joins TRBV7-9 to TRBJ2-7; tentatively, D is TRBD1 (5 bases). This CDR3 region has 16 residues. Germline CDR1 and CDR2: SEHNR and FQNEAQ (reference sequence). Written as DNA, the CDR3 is TGTTCCAGCAGCCCCCCCGACAGCGCGAGCTCCTACGAGCAGTACTTC. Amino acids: CSSSPPDSASSYEQYF.

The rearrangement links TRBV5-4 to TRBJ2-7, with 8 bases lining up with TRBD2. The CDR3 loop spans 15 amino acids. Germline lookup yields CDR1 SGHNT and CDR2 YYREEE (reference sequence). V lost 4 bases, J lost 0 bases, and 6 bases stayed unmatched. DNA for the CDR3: TGTGCCAGCAGCCACACTAGCGGTAGCTCCTACGAGCAGTACTTC. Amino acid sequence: CASSHTSGSSYEQYF.

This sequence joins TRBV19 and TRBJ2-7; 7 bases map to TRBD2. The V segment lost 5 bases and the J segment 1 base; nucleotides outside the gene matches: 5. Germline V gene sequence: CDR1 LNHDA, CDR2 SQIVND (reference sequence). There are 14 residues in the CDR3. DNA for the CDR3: TGTGCCAGTAGTGAGGCGGGGGAGTCCTACGAGCAGTACTTC. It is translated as CASSEAGESYEQYF.

The CDR3 DNA follows: TGTGCCAGTAGTCCCCCCGGGTCCCTAAGAGGGAAAGCTTTCTTT. Its translation: CASSPPGSLRGKAFF. The chain uses TRBV19 and TRBJ1-1; D is uncertain. The CDR3 totals 15 residues. V was clipped by 5 bases and J by 9 bases, with 22 bases between them. The V gene's germline CDR1 is LNHDA and CDR2 SQIVND (reference sequence).